This T cell receptor beta chain was obtained from a study of regulatory T cells in long-lasting Graves disease. On the study more broadly: Over 5 years of antithyroid drugs with positive TSH receptor antibodies was taken to mean persistent Graves' disease.

The CDR3 spans 15 residues. Germline-derived CDR1 and CDR2 are MNHEY and SVGEGT. The V end lost 5 bases, the J end lost 1 base, and 9 bases lay between the germline ends. iRepertoire HTBI primers and Arm-PCR of CDR3 regions built TCR beta libraries. TCRdb used MiXCR to reprocess the multiplex PCR reads, holding one entry per CDR3 protein. The repertoire consists of approximately 500,000 distinct CDR3 sequences, with 20% to 25% occurring once and the leading ten covering roughly 7%. As to time point: persistent/refractory GD, antithyroid drugs over 5 years with positive TRAb. RNA isolated from PBMCs was used to make the TCR library.

The sequenced sample was peripheral blood mononuclear cells (PBMCs), obtained when the disease was refractory, from a patient treated with antithyroid drugs. This TCR came from a female donor with Graves disease. The rearrangement joins TRBV6-2 or TRBV6-3 to TRBJ2-6; D remains ambiguous. The CDR3 DNA is TGTGCCAGCAGTATCCGGGTTTCTGGGGCCAACGTCCTGACTTTC. This gives the protein CASSIRVSGANVLTF.